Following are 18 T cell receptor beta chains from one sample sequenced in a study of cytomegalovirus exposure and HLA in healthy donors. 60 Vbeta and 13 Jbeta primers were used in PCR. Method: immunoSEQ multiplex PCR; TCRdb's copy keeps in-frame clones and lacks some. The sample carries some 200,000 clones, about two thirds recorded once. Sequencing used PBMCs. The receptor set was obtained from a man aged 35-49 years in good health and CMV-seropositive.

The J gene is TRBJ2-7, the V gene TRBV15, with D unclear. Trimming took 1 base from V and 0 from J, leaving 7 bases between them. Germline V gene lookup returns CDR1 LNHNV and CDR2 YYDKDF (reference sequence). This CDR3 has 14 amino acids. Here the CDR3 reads CATSRGGPSYEQYF. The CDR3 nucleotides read TGTGCCACCAGCAGAGGCGGCCCCTCCTACGAGCAGTACTTC.

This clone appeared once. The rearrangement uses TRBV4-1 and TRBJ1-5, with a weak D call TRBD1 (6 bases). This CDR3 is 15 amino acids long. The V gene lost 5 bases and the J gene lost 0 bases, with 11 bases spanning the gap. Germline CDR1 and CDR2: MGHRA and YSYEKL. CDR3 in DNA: TGCGCCAGCAGCAACAGGGACCATAGCAATCAGCCCCAGCATTTT. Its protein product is CASSNRDHSNQPQHF.

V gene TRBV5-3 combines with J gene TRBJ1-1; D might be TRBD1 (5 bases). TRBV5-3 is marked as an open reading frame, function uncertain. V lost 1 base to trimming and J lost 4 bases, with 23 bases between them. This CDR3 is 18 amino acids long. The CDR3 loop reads CARSLNGFTKIGGTEAFF. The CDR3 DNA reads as TGTGCCAGAAGCTTGAACGGGTTCACGAAAATCGGGGGCACTGAAGCTTTCTTT.

CDR3 bases: TGTGCCAGCAGCTTCCGAGAGTTCACCTACGAGCAGTACTTC. Residues: CASSFREFTYEQYF. V gene TRBV13 combines with J gene TRBJ2-7; D gene unclear. CDR3 length: 14 amino acids. With 3 bases removed from V and 2 bases from J, the gap between germline ends came to 11 bases. Germline lookup yields CDR1 PRHDT and CDR2 FYEKMQ (reference sequence).

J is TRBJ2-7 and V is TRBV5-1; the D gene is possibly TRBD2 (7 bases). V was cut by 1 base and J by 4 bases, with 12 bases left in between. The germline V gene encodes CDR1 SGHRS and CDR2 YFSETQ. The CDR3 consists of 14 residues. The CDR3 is CASSLKGGAYEQYF. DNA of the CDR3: TGCGCCAGCAGCTTGAAGGGGGGGGCATACGAGCAGTACTTC.

The DNA for the CDR3 is TGTGCCAGCACAAGGGGAGACAGGGGTTCTCATGGCTACACCTTC. This sequence encodes CASTRGDRGSHGYTF. The rearrangement uses TRBV6-5 and TRBJ1-2; 8 nucleotides agree with TRBD1. V shed 7 bases, J shed 6 bases, and the junction held 13 bases outside the gene matches. Germline V gene sequence: CDR1 MNHEY, CDR2 SVGAGI. This CDR3 has 15 amino acids.

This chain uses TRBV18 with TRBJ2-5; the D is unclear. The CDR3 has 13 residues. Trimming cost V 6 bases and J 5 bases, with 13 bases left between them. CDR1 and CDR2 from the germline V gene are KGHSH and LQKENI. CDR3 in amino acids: CASSTGLWETQYF. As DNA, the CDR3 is TGTGCCAGCTCGACCGGGTTATGGGAGACCCAGTACTTC.

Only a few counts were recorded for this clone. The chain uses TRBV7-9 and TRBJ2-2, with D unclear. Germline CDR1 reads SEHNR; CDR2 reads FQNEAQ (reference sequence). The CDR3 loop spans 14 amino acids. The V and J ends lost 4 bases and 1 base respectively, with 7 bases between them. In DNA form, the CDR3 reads TGTGCCAGCAGCTCCAACAAGAACACCGGGGAGCTGTTTTTT. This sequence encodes CASSSNKNTGELFF.

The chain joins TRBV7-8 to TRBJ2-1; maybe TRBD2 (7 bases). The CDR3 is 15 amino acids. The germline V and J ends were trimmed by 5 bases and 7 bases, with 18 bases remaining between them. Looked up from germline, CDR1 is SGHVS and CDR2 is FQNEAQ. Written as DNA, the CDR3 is TGTGCCAGCAGCCCCCTGGGGGGGCCAGAAAATGAGCAGTTCTTC. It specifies CASSPLGGPENEQFF.

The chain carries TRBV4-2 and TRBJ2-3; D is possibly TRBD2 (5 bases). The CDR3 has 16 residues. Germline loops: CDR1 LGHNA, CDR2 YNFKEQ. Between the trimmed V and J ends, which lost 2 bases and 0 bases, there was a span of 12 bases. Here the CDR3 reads CASSQSGLASTDTQYF. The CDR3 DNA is TGTGCCAGCAGCCAAAGTGGACTCGCCAGCACAGATACGCAGTATTTT.

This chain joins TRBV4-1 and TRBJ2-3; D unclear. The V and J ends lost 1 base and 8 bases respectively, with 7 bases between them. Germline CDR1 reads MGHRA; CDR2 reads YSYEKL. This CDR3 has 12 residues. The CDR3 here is CASSQVSGTQYF. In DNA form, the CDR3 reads TGCGCCAGCAGCCAAGTTTCAGGTACGCAGTATTTT.

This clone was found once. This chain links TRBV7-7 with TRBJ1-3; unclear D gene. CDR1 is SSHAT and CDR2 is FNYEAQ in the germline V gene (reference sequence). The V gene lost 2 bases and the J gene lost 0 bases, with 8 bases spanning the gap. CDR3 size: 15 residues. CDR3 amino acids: CASSLSLNSGNTIYF. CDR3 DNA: TGTGCCAGCAGCTTATCACTGAACTCTGGAAACACCATATATTTT.

DNA for the CDR3: TGCGCCAGCAGCTTGGCCCGAGGAGACACCGGGGAGCTGTTTTTT. Translating gives CASSLARGDTGELFF. J is TRBJ2-2 and V is TRBV5-1; D is unresolved. CDR1 and CDR2 (germline): SGHRS, YFSETQ. With 0 bases removed from V and 3 bases from J, the gap between germline ends came to 9 bases. The CDR3 length is 15 residues.

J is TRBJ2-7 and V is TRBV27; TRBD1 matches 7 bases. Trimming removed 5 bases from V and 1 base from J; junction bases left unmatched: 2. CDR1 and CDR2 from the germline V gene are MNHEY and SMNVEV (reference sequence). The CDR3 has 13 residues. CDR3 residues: CASSRDRSYEQYF. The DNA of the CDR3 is TGTGCCAGCAGTAGGGACAGATCCTACGAGCAGTACTTC.

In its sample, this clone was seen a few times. This CDR3 reads CASSVYESSTDTQYF. The DNA of the CDR3 is TGTGCCAGCAGCGTATATGAGAGTAGCACAGATACGCAGTATTTT. The V and J genes are TRBV9 and TRBJ2-3, with D uncertain. There are 15 residues in the CDR3. Germline lookup yields CDR1 SGDLS and CDR2 YYNGEE. The V end was cut by 1 base, the J end by 0 bases, with 9 bases between.

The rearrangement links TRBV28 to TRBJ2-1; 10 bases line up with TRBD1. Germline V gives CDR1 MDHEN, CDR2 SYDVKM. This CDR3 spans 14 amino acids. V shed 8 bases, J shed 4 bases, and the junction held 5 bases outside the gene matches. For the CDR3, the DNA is TGTGCCAGCTACGGACAGGGGGTATACAATGAGCAGTTCTTC. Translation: CASYGQGVYNEQFF.

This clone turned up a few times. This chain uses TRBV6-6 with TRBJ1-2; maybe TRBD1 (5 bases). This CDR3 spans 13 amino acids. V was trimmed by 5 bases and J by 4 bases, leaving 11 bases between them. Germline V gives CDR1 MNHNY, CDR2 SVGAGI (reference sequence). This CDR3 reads CASSQIDSYGYTF. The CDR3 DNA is TGTGCCAGCAGTCAAATCGACAGCTATGGCTACACCTTC.

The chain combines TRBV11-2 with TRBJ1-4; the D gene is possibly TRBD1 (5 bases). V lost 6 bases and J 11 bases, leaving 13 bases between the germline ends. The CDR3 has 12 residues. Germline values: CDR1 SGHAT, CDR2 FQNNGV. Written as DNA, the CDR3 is TGTGCCAGCAGTATGGGGCGGGGGAAACTGTTTTTT. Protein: CASSMGRGKLFF. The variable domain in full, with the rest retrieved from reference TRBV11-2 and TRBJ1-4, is EAGVAQSPRYKIIEKRQSVAFWCNPISGHATLYWYQQILGQGPKLLIQFQNNGVVDDSQLPKDRFSAERLKGVDSTLKIQPAKLEDSAVYLCASSMGRGKLFFGSGTQLSVL.